This T cell receptor beta chain appears in the sequencing data of a study of T cell repertoires in cytomegalovirus infection. This clonotype was seen a handful of times. What it binds is unknown. TCRdb re-derived calls from the reads in MiXCR, one entry per CDR3 protein. The repertoire holds 700,000 to 950,000 distinct CDR3 sequences, with 30% to 35% as singletons. This clonotype was obtained from a human donor in good health (CMV status not recorded). Some clones in this sample may be carry-over from other donors' samples. The sample in question was cultured CD8+ T cells from PBMCs, obtained from culture after CMV antigen stimulation.

The DNA of the CDR3 is TGTGCCAGCAGTTTAGAGGGATGGAACTCCTATCAGCCCCAGCATTTT. Its translation is CASSLEGWNSYQPQHF. The V call is TRBV12-3 or TRBV12-4, the J call TRBJ1-5; no clear D. This CDR3 region has 16 residues. Trimming stripped 1 base from V and 5 bases from J, with 15 bases between.